The T cell receptor beta chain under discussion was sequenced for a study of T cell repertoires in aging, cancer and after chemotherapy. TRB rearrangements spanning V, D and J were amplified using mixed TRB-A/B primers. TCRdb passed the multiplex PCR reads through MiXCR, listing each CDR3 protein once. Among 10,000 to 15,000 distinct CDR3 sequences listed, about 40% were seen once. The template was genomic DNA from peripheral blood, not RNA. Germline-derived CDR1 and CDR2 are PRHDT and FYEKMQ (reference sequence). The CDR3 covers 14 residues. V dropped 5 bases and J dropped 1; count of bases not matched to a gene: 2. There are a few counts of this clonotype.

The chain employs TRBV13 and TRBJ2-3; 8 positions agree with TRBD2. Material for sequencing was blood. The sequence derives from a human donor in good health. The donor label of this sample is uncertain. In nucleotides, the CDR3 is TGTGCCAGCAGCCAGCGGGGGCGCACAGATACGCAGTATTTT. It specifies CASSQRGRTDTQYF.